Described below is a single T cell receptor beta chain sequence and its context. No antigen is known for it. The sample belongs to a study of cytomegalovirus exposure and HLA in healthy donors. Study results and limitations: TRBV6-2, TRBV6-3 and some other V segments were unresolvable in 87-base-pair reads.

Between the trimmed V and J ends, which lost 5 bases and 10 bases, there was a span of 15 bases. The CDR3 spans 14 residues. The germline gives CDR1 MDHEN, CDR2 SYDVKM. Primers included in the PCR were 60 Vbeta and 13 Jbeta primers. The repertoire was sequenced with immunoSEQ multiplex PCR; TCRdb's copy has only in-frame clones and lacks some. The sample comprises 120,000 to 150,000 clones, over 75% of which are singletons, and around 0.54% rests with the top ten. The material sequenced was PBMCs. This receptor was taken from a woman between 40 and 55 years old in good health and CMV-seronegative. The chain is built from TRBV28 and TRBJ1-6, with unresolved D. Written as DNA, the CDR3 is TGTGCCAGCAGTGCCCCTAGCCGCGGCTCACCCCTCCACTTT. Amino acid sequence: CASSAPSRGSPLHF. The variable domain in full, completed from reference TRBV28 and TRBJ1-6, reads DVKVTQSSRYLVKRTGEKVFLECVQDMDHENMFWYRQDPGLGLRLIYFSYDVKMKEKGDIPEGYSVSREKKERFSLILESASTNQTSMYLCASSAPSRGSPLHFGNGTRLTVT.